The 24 T cell receptor beta chains listed next were all sequenced from one sample in a study of naive and memory T cell subsets. The study's findings and limits: A few larger clonotypes appeared in naive repertoires, especially CD8, possibly memory cells re-expressing CD45RA.

An equimolar mix of two oligonucleotides served as the beta constant-region primer for TRBC1 and TRBC2. Nested alpha and beta constant-region primers with the SP2 primer drove four PCR rounds on ligated cDNA. One entry per CDR3 protein, called by TCRdb with MiXCR from the UMI-ligation and nested PCR reads. The sample lists 98,000 or so distinct CDR3 sequences; roughly 12% were seen once. Their antigens are not known. Source material: naive CD4+ T cells from blood. The source of these receptors is a human donor in good health.

Only a few counts were recorded for this clonotype. The V call is TRBV5-1, the J call TRBJ1-6; maybe TRBD1 (5 bases). This CDR3 has 14 amino acids. V lost 7 bases to trimming and J lost 7 bases, with 15 bases between them. Germline values: CDR1 SGHRS, CDR2 YFSETQ. The CDR3 loop reads CASSRDPQNSPLHF. The CDR3 DNA reads TGCGCCAGCTCCCGGGACCCACAAAATTCACCCCTCCACTTT. Full variable domain (missing parts from reference TRBV5-1 and TRBJ1-6): KAGVTQTPRYLIKTRGQQVTLSCSPISGHRSVSWYQQTPGQGLQFLFEYFSETQRNKGNFPGRFSGRQFSNSRSEMNVSTLELGDSALYLCASSRDPQNSPLHFGNGTRLTVT.

This clonotype occurred many times. This rearrangement joins TRBV27 to TRBJ2-7, with 11 bases aligning to TRBD1. CDR1 and CDR2 from the germline V gene are MNHEY and SMNVEV (reference sequence). The V segment lost 3 bases and the J segment 0 bases; nucleotides outside the gene matches: 1. The CDR3 extends over 15 amino acids. The CDR3 bases are TGTGCCAGCAGTTTTGGGACAGGGGGCTCCTACGAGCAGTACTTC. It translates to CASSFGTGGSYEQYF.

The V gene is TRBV6-5, the J gene TRBJ2-2; a possible D gene is TRBD2 (7 bases). This CDR3 is 14 amino acids long. V was pared by 7 bases and J by 4 bases, with 13 bases between. Germline CDR1 reads MNHEY; CDR2 reads SVGAGI. CDR3 DNA: TGTGCCAGCACCCGGGGGGCGGGCACCGGGGAGCTGTTTTTT. Translation: CASTRGAGTGELFF.

This clonotype appeared a few times. The rearrangement joins TRBV5-1 to TRBJ2-5; 9 bases align to TRBD2. CDR3 length: 15 amino acids. With V trimmed by 4 bases and J by 2 bases, 6 bases remained unmatched. Per germline, CDR1 SGHRS and CDR2 YFSETQ. CDR3 in amino acids: CASSRSGGRQETQYF. The CDR3 DNA is TGCGCCAGCAGCCGCAGCGGGGGGCGTCAAGAGACCCAGTACTTC.

This clonotype was picked up a small number of times. The genes are TRBV4-3 and TRBJ2-6; 9 bases are shared with TRBD2. V was clipped by 1 base and J by 3 bases; unmatched bases: 7. From germline, CDR1 is LGHNA and CDR2 YSLEER. CDR3 length equals 18 residues. CDR3 protein: CASSQVGGRAFGANVLTF. The DNA for the CDR3 is TGCGCCAGCAGCCAAGTCGGCGGGAGGGCCTTTGGGGCCAACGTCCTGACTTTC.

The V and J genes are TRBV28 and TRBJ1-5, with D tentatively TRBD1 (6 bases). Looked up from germline, CDR1 is MDHEN and CDR2 is SYDVKM. The V and J ends lost 1 base and 0 bases respectively, with 10 bases between them. The CDR3 contains 16 residues. The CDR3 DNA reads as TGTGCCAGCAGTTTATACAGGGTGGGTAGCAATCAGCCCCAGCATTTT. It encodes CASSLYRVGSNQPQHF. The whole variable domain, remainder taken from reference TRBV28 and TRBJ1-5, is DVKVTQSSRYLVKRTGEKVFLECVQDMDHENMFWYRQDPGLGLRLIYFSYDVKMKEKGDIPEGYSVSREKKERFSLILESASTNQTSMYLCASSLYRVGSNQPQHFGDGTRLSIL.

The chain employs TRBV18 and TRBJ1-5, with D possibly being TRBD1 (5 bases). Germline CDR1 and CDR2: KGHSH and LQKENI. Trimming removed 6 bases from V and 3 bases from J, with 12 bases in between. The CDR3 extends over 14 amino acids. The CDR3 DNA sequence: TGTGCCAGCTCCCGACGGGACGACAATCAGCCCCAGCATTTT. Translated, it gives CASSRRDDNQPQHF.

At least ten counts were recorded for this clonotype. The CDR3 DNA reads as TGCAGTGCTCCGATCCGGGCCTCCACCGGGGAGCTGTTTTTT. Its protein product is CSAPIRASTGELFF. The chain joins TRBV20-1 to TRBJ2-2, with D unclear. The CDR3 extends over 14 amino acids. Germline V gene lookup returns CDR1 DFQATT and CDR2 SNEGSKA (reference sequence). Trimming took 5 bases from V and 4 from J, leaving 14 bases between them.

V usage is TRBV4-2 and J usage is TRBJ2-7, with D possibly TRBD2 on 5 matching bases. The CDR3 is 17 residues long. CDR1 LGHNA and CDR2 YNFKEQ come from the germline V gene. The V end lost 0 bases, the J end lost 3 bases, and 18 bases lay between the germline ends. DNA of the CDR3: TGTGCCAGCAGCCAAGAGACCTCGGGGATTTGGGACTACGAGCAGTACTTC. Its protein is CASSQETSGIWDYEQYF.

This clonotype was seen a handful of times. The chain is built from TRBV20-1 and TRBJ2-7; D remains ambiguous. Looked up from germline, CDR1 is DFQATT and CDR2 is SNEGSKA (reference sequence). There are 13 residues in the CDR3. V lost 6 bases and J lost 0, with 12 bases in between. The CDR3 nucleotides are TGCAGTGCGAGTACGGGTAGCTCCTACGAGCAGTACTTC. Encoded protein: CSASTGSSYEQYF.

The chain employs TRBV7-2 and TRBJ1-1; possible D gene TRBD1, 5 bases. CDR3 length: 15 residues. Trimming cost V 2 bases and J 3 bases, with 13 bases left between them. Germline lookup yields CDR1 SGHTA and CDR2 FQGNSA. CDR3 sequence reads: CASSLTGHSYTEAFF. CDR3 sequence (DNA): TGTGCCAGCAGCTTAACCGGACACAGCTACACTGAAGCTTTCTTT.

This clonotype has more than one count but fewer than ten. V usage is TRBV29-1 and J usage is TRBJ2-2; D remains unclear. This CDR3 spans 13 amino acids. CDR1 SQVTM and CDR2 ANQGSEA come from the germline V gene. Trimming left V 4 bases short and J 2 bases short, with 8 bases between. The CDR3 sequence: CSVAETNTGELFF. CDR3 in DNA: TGCAGCGTTGCCGAGACAAACACCGGGGAGCTGTTTTTT.

This sequence joins TRBV7-2 and TRBJ1-1; perhaps TRBD1 as D (6 bases). Germline V gene data show CDR1 as SGHTA and CDR2 as FQGNSA. The V and J ends lost 4 bases and 1 base respectively, with 13 bases between them. The CDR3 contains 15 residues. The CDR3 sequence is CASSSAQGRNTEAFF. In nucleotides, the CDR3 is TGTGCCAGCAGCTCTGCGCAGGGGAGGAACACTGAAGCTTTCTTT.

The rearrangement uses TRBV7-9 and TRBJ1-1; D ambiguous. Germline CDR1 reads SEHNR; CDR2 reads FQNEAQ (reference sequence). CDR3 length: 16 residues. The V and J ends lost 2 bases and 4 bases respectively, with 17 bases between them. This CDR3 is CASSLLWVKERTEAFF. CDR3 coding DNA: TGTGCCAGCAGCTTACTTTGGGTGAAGGAGCGCACTGAAGCTTTCTTT.

The chain couples TRBV18 to TRBJ2-1; tentatively, D is TRBD2 (6 bases). The germline V gene has CDR1 KGHSH and CDR2 LQKENI. The CDR3 runs 17 residues. V was trimmed by 1 base and J by 2 bases, leaving 15 bases between them. CDR3 nucleotide sequence: TGTGCCAGCTCACCACTGCCTAGCGTGGGGGCCTACAATGAGCAGTTCTTC. It encodes CASSPLPSVGAYNEQFF.

The table lists this clonotype with many counts. The chain is built from TRBV2 and TRBJ2-2; D ambiguous. CDR1 is SNHLY and CDR2 is FYNNEI in the germline V gene. V was shortened by 8 bases and J by 3 bases, with 10 bases between the two germline ends. This CDR3 spans 13 amino acids. The CDR3 bases are TGTGCCAGCGAGTTGCAACACACCGGGGAGCTGTTTTTT. Translation: CASELQHTGELFF.

The genes are TRBV7-9 and TRBJ1-3, with 10 bases fitting TRBD1. The ends lost 7 bases at V and 3 bases at J; junction bases unmatched: 18. CDR3 size: 19 residues. Germline-derived CDR1 and CDR2 are SEHNR and FQNEAQ (reference sequence). CDR3 sequence reads: CASNYRDRGTVRNGNTIYF. For the CDR3, the DNA is TGTGCCAGCAACTATCGGGACAGGGGTACGGTTCGTAATGGAAACACCATATATTTT.

The chain employs TRBV15 and TRBJ1-5; tentatively, D is TRBD1 (5 bases). Germline CDR1 and CDR2: LNHNV and YYDKDF (reference sequence). The CDR3 loop spans 16 amino acids. Deletions cut 2 bases from V and 2 bases from J, with 13 bases between. In DNA form, the CDR3 reads TGTGCCACCAGCAGACTAACAGGTGTAGGCAATCAGCCCCAGCATTTT. This translates into CATSRLTGVGNQPQHF.

The V gene is TRBV6-6, the J gene TRBJ1-4, with D perhaps matching TRBD1 (6 bases). Germline loops: CDR1 MNHNY, CDR2 SVGAGI (reference sequence). The CDR3 has 16 residues. Trimming stripped 2 bases from V and 2 bases from J, with 12 bases between. CDR3 coding DNA: TGTGCCAGCAGTTACCCGGAACAGGGCACTAATGAAAAACTGTTTTTT. Encoded protein: CASSYPEQGTNEKLFF.

This clonotype was seen a handful of times. The chain couples TRBV7-2 to TRBJ1-1, with a possible D match to TRBD1 (5 bases). In germline, CDR1 is SGHTA, CDR2 FQGNSA. Trimming removed 2 bases at V and 3 bases at J, with 19 bases between. CDR3 length: 17 residues. DNA for the CDR3: TGTGCCAGCAGCTTACGGGGGGGGGACCCGAGGGACACTGAAGCTTTCTTT. Protein: CASSLRGGDPRDTEAFF.

On this clonotype: This may arise from a read error, as a much more abundant clone is one base away. J is TRBJ2-3 and V is TRBV6-2 or TRBV6-3, with unresolved D. The V gene's germline CDR1 is MNHEY and CDR2 SVGEGT. This CDR3 spans 17 amino acids. Trimming removed 2 bases from V and 0 bases from J, with 15 bases in between. CDR3 residues: CASSYTFGRVSTDTQYF. The CDR3 region has the DNA TGTGCCAGCAGTTACACGTTCGGACGGGTCAGCACAGATACGCAGTATTTT.

This clonotype was counted only a few times. The chain uses TRBV15 and TRBJ2-1; TRBD2 matches at 9 bases. The germline V gene encodes CDR1 LNHNV and CDR2 YYDKDF (reference sequence). Unmatched junction bases numbered 7, after V lost 1 base and J lost 9 bases. The CDR3 sequence is 15 residues long. The CDR3 region has the DNA TGTGCCACCAGCAGAGCACTAGCGGGCCTTGTTGAGCAGTTCTTC. It yields the protein CATSRALAGLVEQFF.

The genes are TRBV28 and TRBJ1-4, with D possibly being TRBD1 (5 bases). This CDR3 is built from 17 residues. The V end lost 7 bases, the J end lost 7 bases, and 25 bases lay between the germline ends. CDR1 and CDR2 (germline): MDHEN, SYDVKM. The CDR3 region has the DNA TGTGCCAGCACCCCGAGGCCGTGGCCAGGGCGCACTGAAAAACTGTTTTTT. Translation: CASTPRPWPGRTEKLFF.

This clonotype was seen ten or more times. The rearrangement joins TRBV5-5 to TRBJ1-6; D not resolved. CDR3 size: 14 residues. Germline values: CDR1 SGHKS, CDR2 YYEKEE (reference sequence). V dropped 4 bases and J dropped 4 bases, with 9 bases sitting between them. The CDR3 is CASSNDRYNSPLHF. In DNA, the CDR3 is TGTGCCAGCAGCAACGACCGTTATAATTCACCCCTCCACTTT.